This T cell receptor beta chain was recovered during a study of T cells in localized non-small cell lung cancer. Germline V gene data show CDR1 as LGHNA and CDR2 as YSLEER. The CDR3 covers 14 residues. The V end lost 1 base, the J end lost 1 base, and 6 bases lay between the germline ends. Assay: immunoSEQ multiplex PCR; the TCRdb copy retains only in-frame clones and omits some. The sample has around 91,000 clones; about nine tenths are singletons. On this clone: Its antigen remains unidentified.

Whole-study findings and limits: A raised T cell density in blood coincided with lengthier overall survival. There were a median roughly 60 of the top 100 tumor clones appearing in adjacent lung.

This TCR came from a man aged 40-75 years with stage I squamous cell lung carcinoma. The chain links TRBV4-3 to TRBJ2-3, with D hard to call. The sequenced sample was peripheral blood, obtained before any cancer treatment. This CDR3 reads CASSQGTRTDTQYF. DNA of the CDR3: TGCGCCAGCAGCCAAGGTACCCGCACAGATACGCAGTATTTT.